This T cell receptor beta chain derives from a study of blood T cell repertoires in COVID-19 (dated by TCRdb to between 2020 and 2021). For the study in its entirety: The collaborator samples originated in the United States, Italy and Spain and spanned the acute and convalescent phases of COVID-19. The material from the prospective study consisted of cDNA or gDNA derived from T cells, B-cell-depleted T cells, or PBMCs. The dataset comprised deeply sampled blood TCRbeta repertoires from subjects exposed to, actively infected with, or recovered from COVID-19. The repertoires were released in a freely available public database intended as a resource for research on the immune response to SARS-CoV-2. Samples were obtained from the ongoing ImmuneRACE study (first 160 participants) and from over a thousand subjects provided by 6 global collaborators. A de-identified subject ID, COVID-19 status, age in years and sex were almost always included in the sample metadata. Where available, HLA class I and class II types were taken from metadata supplied by the sample provider and were not determined by assay-based typing. The full study reports these points: The amount of clinical and demographic metadata varied by source and participant and was provided uncurated.

To note about this clone: What antigen it recognizes has not been identified. Per-base quality was not reported, and no clone a single base away is much larger than it.

TCRbeta CDR3 regions were amplified from genomic DNA using the immunoSEQ Assay, a bias-controlled multiplex PCR. The study's own analysis went as follows. The number of nucleated cells in each sample was estimated by amplification of reference gene primers within the assay. To quantify the absolute abundance of each unique TCRbeta CDR3 rearrangement, sequence reads were collapsed and filtered. Productive Simpson clonality was computed per sample as the square root of Simpson's diversity index over productive rearrangements. TCRdb took over this immuneACCESS table, retaining in-frame rearrangements with V and J assigned. Such tables are incomplete; in checked studies, under half of the missing clones stem from an unresolved V gene, and the remainder is unexplained. D and trimming were read from the DNA, whereas the V and J calls and clone size are those reported in that table. The sample table contains about 58,000 clones; only one count was recorded for approximately 86% of them. Roughly 8% of the sample is in the top ten clones.

The germline V gene provides CDR1 KGHSH and CDR2 LQKENI. The CDR3, from cysteine to phenylalanine, totals 14 residues. Left in the record is the CDR3 DNA by itself, 42 bases read in frame from the first base. For this chain, trimming is 3 bases at the V end and 3 bases at the J end, and the number of junction bases without a gene match is 4. Whole blood was collected in K2EDTA tubes by collaborating institutions according to the institutions' own protocols. Collaborator samples were shipped for TCRbeta analysis as frozen whole blood, isolated PBMCs, or DNA extracted from either sample type. The source of this sequence is a woman in her 70s with active COVID-19. The specimen was peripheral blood. This receptor chain uses TRBV18 and TRBJ2-7, and TRBD1 aligns with 8 junction nucleotides. The CDR3 protein sequence reads: CASSPRQGSYEQYF. At the DNA level, the sequence is TGTGCCAGCTCACCCCGACAGGGGAGCTACGAGCAGTACTTC.